The clone carrying this TCR beta chain was seen ten or more times. These data belong to a study of prognosis after radiotherapy for stage I lung cancer. Using two-round multiplex PCR, the authors amplified TCR beta CDR3 from genomic DNA. Individual primers that were specific to each TRBV and TRBJ gene served in first-round PCR. TCRdb redid the calling of the multiplex PCR reads with MiXCR, one entry per CDR3 protein. This table holds approximately 17,000 distinct CDR3 sequences, less than 45% found once. CDR3 length: 14 residues. Germline CDR1 MDHEN, CDR2 SYDVKM. Trimming shortened V by 5 bases and J by 0 bases, and 11 bases separated the two germline ends.

This sequence was found in a donor of 50 years or more with non-small cell lung cancer. The chain joins TRBV28 to TRBJ2-7, with D perhaps matching TRBD1 or TRBD2 (5 bases each). The sample consisted of PBMCs, taken before or after stereotactic body radiation therapy (not recorded which). CDR3 sequence (DNA): TGTGCCAGCAGTAAGTCAGGGAGCTCCTACGAGCAGTACTTC. It is translated as CASSKSGSSYEQYF.